The text below deals with one TCR beta chain. These data belong to a study of beta chain features in type 1 diabetes. The entirety of the isolated RNA underwent reverse transcription, so expressed TCRB transcripts were sequenced. This table comes from immunoSEQ multiplex PCR, and its TCRdb copy is limited to in-frame clones, with some not included. The table includes 860,000 or so clones, roughly 15% detected once. CDR1 is KGHSH and CDR2 is LQKENI in the germline V gene. Losses at the gene ends were 4 bases for V and 10 bases for J; bases not matched to a gene: 8. This CDR3 contains 15 residues. The chain employs TRBV18 and TRBJ2-1, with TRBD2 identical over 12 bases. The sequence was obtained from a woman aged 18-29 years in good health. The sequencing sample was made of naive CD4+ T cells from blood. CDR3 coding DNA: TGTGCCAGCTCACGGACTAGCGGGACCCACCGGGAGCAGTTCTTC. Translated: CASSRTSGTHREQFF.